One sample yielded the 26 T cell receptor beta chains listed below, sequenced in a study of shared clonotypes between healthy human individuals. The table came from immunoSEQ multiplex PCR; TCRdb's copy has only in-frame clones and leaves some out. This table has approximately 2.1 million clones, over 90% appearing once. Material for sequencing was naive CD4+ T cells from PBMCs. Documented subset: CD45RA+ positively selected. All receptors come from a man younger than 35 in good health. Some clones in this sample may be carry-over from other donors' samples.

Only a few counts were recorded for this clone. The genes are TRBV7-8 and TRBJ2-3; 8 bases are shared with TRBD2. The length of the CDR3 is 16 residues. The ends lost 5 bases at V and 4 bases at J; junction bases unmatched: 11. Germline assignment: CDR1 SGHVS and CDR2 FQNEAQ. For the CDR3, the DNA is TGTGCCAGCAGCCCACCGGGACTAGTGCGGGCAGATACGCAGTATTTT. Encoded protein: CASSPPGLVRADTQYF.

About this clone itself: Within the sample, other DNA sequences also encode this same CDR3. The chain is built from TRBV30 and TRBJ1-5; D is possibly TRBD1 (5 bases). The CDR3 spans 13 residues. With 2 bases removed from V and 5 bases from J, the gap between germline ends came to 10 bases. Germline CDR1 is GTSNPN and CDR2 is SVGIG (reference sequence). The CDR3 here is CAWSRQGDQPQHF. The CDR3 DNA reads as TGTGCCTGGAGTCGGCAGGGTGATCAGCCCCAGCATTTT.

A single count supports this clone. Other DNA sequences in the sample encode the same CDR3. The chain has TRBV9 and TRBJ2-1; D unclear. The CDR3 is 14 amino acids. Germline V gene data show CDR1 as SGDLS and CDR2 as YYNGEE. The germline V and J ends were trimmed by 0 bases and 1 base, with 5 bases remaining between them. The CDR3 protein is CASSVGGSYNEQFF. Written as DNA, the CDR3 is TGTGCCAGCAGCGTAGGGGGTTCCTACAATGAGCAGTTCTTC.

This clone was detected once. The rearrangement joins TRBV28 to TRBJ2-7, with 12 bases matching TRBD1. The trim removed 4 bases at V and 4 bases at J, leaving 8 bases unmatched. The CDR3 has 16 residues. CDR1 and CDR2 (germline): MDHEN, SYDVKM. The CDR3 is CASSSGGTGGKYEQYF. The DNA for the CDR3 is TGTGCCAGCAGTTCTGGAGGGACAGGGGGCAAATACGAGCAGTACTTC.

This clone is a singleton in its sample. The V call is TRBV9, the J call TRBJ2-1; D is unclear. V dropped 0 bases and J dropped 5 bases, with 18 bases sitting between them. The CDR3 is made up of 17 amino acids. CDR1 and CDR2 (germline): SGDLS, YYNGEE. The CDR3 loop is CASSVAPQERRNNEQFF. CDR3 in DNA: TGTGCCAGCAGCGTAGCTCCCCAGGAGAGACGCAACAATGAGCAGTTCTTC.

The rearrangement links TRBV5-1 to TRBJ1-2; perhaps TRBD1 as D (6 bases). The CDR3 extends over 14 amino acids. The germline V and J ends were trimmed by 3 bases and 4 bases, with 13 bases remaining between them. Germline loops: CDR1 SGHRS, CDR2 YFSETQ. This CDR3 reads CASSSQRGAYGYTF. The CDR3 DNA is TGCGCCAGCAGCTCCCAGCGGGGGGCCTATGGCTACACCTTC.

This clone was seen only a few times. This sample also contains other DNA sequences that code for the same CDR3. The DNA of the CDR3 is TGTGCCTGGACAGGCGACATGAACACTGAAGCTTTCTTT. This translates into CAWTGDMNTEAFF. This chain connects TRBV30 to TRBJ1-1, with D unresolved. V lost 4 bases, J lost 0 bases, and 9 bases lay in between. CDR1 is GTSNPN and CDR2 is SVGIG in the germline V gene (reference sequence). This CDR3 is 13 amino acids long.

This clone was picked up one time. In DNA, the CDR3 is TGTGCCAGCAGTCATAAGAGGGGACAGGGAGTTAACACTGAAGCTTTCTTT. Translation gives CASSHKRGQGVNTEAFF. V is TRBV7-9 and J is TRBJ1-1, with 9 bases identical to TRBD1. V shed 6 bases and J 2 bases; nucleotides not matched to a gene: 13. CDR3 size: 17 residues. Germline lookup yields CDR1 SEHNR and CDR2 FQNEAQ (reference sequence).

The chain couples TRBV5-4 to TRBJ1-4; D uncertain. The V end was cut by 0 bases, the J end by 5 bases, with 8 bases between. Germline V lookup: CDR1 SGHNT, CDR2 YYREEE (reference sequence). The CDR3 consists of 14 residues. This CDR3 is CASSLAGINEKLFF. CDR3 sequence (DNA): TGTGCCAGCAGCTTGGCCGGGATAAATGAAAAACTGTTTTTT.

The CDR3 loop is CAWSVQSSNYGYTF. The CDR3 DNA follows: TGTGCCTGGAGTGTACAGTCCTCTAACTATGGCTACACCTTC. V and J are TRBV30 and TRBJ1-2; D uncertain. CDR1 and CDR2 from the germline V gene are GTSNPN and SVGIG (reference sequence). CDR3 length equals 14 residues. The V gene lost 0 bases and the J gene lost 0 bases, with 8 bases spanning the gap. Full variable domain (outside the CDR3, taken from reference TRBV30 and TRBJ1-2): SQTIHQWPATLVQPVGSPLSLECTVEGTSNPNLYWYRQAAGRGLQLLFYSVGIGQISSEVPQNLSASRPQDRQFILSSKKLLLSDSGFYLCAWSVQSSNYGYTFGSGTRLTVV.

The chain uses TRBV7-9 and TRBJ1-2, with 9 bases identical to TRBD1. Germline V gene sequence: CDR1 SEHNR, CDR2 FQNEAQ (reference sequence). V shed 2 bases, J shed 0 bases, and the junction held 10 bases outside the gene matches. This CDR3 is built from 18 residues. CDR3 sequence reads: CASSLLSPGTGSNYGYTF. CDR3 nucleotides: TGTGCCAGCAGCTTATTGAGCCCCGGGACAGGGTCTAACTATGGCTACACCTTC.

The chain employs TRBV19 and TRBJ2-1, with 15 nucleotides matching TRBD2. Trimming took 4 bases from V and 5 from J; bases not matched to a gene: 9. Germline V CDR1 and CDR2: LNHDA, SQIVND (reference sequence). This CDR3 has 18 residues. The CDR3 spells CASSRGGTSGRLDNEQFF. CDR3 in DNA: TGTGCCAGTAGTAGAGGAGGGACTAGCGGGAGGCTTGACAATGAGCAGTTCTTC.

The V and J genes are TRBV6-5 and TRBJ2-2, with D perhaps given as TRBD1 or TRBD2 (6 bases each). The CDR3 has 15 amino acids. Germline loops: CDR1 MNHEY, CDR2 SVGAGI. Trimming stripped 0 bases from V and 6 bases from J, with 11 bases between. The CDR3 DNA sequence: TGTGCCAGCAGTTACTCCCTTGGGGGGCCCGGGGAGCTGTTTTTT. Its protein product is CASSYSLGGPGELFF.

This sequence joins TRBV5-1 and TRBJ2-7, with unresolved D. V was shortened by 0 bases and J by 1 base, with 20 bases between the two germline ends. Looked up from germline, CDR1 is SGHRS and CDR2 is YFSETQ. The CDR3 contains 18 residues. The CDR3, as DNA: TGCGCCAGCAGCTTGGCCGAGGTTGTCGTGGGCGTTTCCTACGAGCAGTACTTC. Protein product: CASSLAEVVVGVSYEQYF.

The rearrangement uses TRBV7-2 and TRBJ2-1; weak D call: TRBD1 (6 bases). V lost 5 bases to trimming and J lost 9 bases, with 14 bases between them. The CDR3 extends over 13 amino acids. Germline CDR1 is SGHTA and CDR2 is FQGNSA. The CDR3 protein is CASSTLRDTEQFF. The CDR3 DNA follows: TGTGCCAGCAGCACCCTACGGGACACTGAGCAGTTCTTC.

This clone was found once. V usage is TRBV5-6 and J usage is TRBJ2-3; D call uncertain. The length of the CDR3 is 15 residues. Trimming shortened V by 0 bases and J by 1 base, and 9 bases separated the two germline ends. Germline V gene lookup returns CDR1 SGHDT and CDR2 YYEEEE. CDR3 sequence reads: CASSLGGAGTDTQYF. CDR3 nucleotide sequence: TGTGCCAGCAGCTTGGGCGGCGCGGGCACAGATACGCAGTATTTT.

With respect to this clone: Other DNA variants within this sample encode the same CDR3. The chain uses TRBV18 and TRBJ2-7, with 10 bases fitting TRBD1. Germline CDR1 KGHSH, CDR2 LQKENI. V dropped 5 bases and J dropped 4; count of bases not matched to a gene: 2. This CDR3 has 13 residues. CDR3 nucleotides: TGTGCCAGCTCAAGGGGACAGGGGTACGAGCAGTACTTC. This translates into CASSRGQGYEQYF.

The chain has TRBV19 and TRBJ2-7, with a tentative D call TRBD2 (6 bases). Trimming took 4 bases from V and 0 from J, leaving 13 bases between them. The germline V gene has CDR1 LNHDA and CDR2 SQIVND (reference sequence). The length of the CDR3 is 15 residues. The CDR3: CASSRGRGTSYEQYF. The CDR3 DNA sequence: TGTGCCAGTAGTAGGGGTCGGGGGACCTCCTACGAGCAGTACTTC.

In nucleotides, the CDR3 is TGTGCCAGCAGTTTATTTAGCTCCTACAATGAGCAGTTCTTC. Translated, it gives CASSLFSSYNEQFF. This rearrangement joins TRBV28 to TRBJ2-1; D gene uncertain. Trimming shortened V by 1 base and J by 0 bases, and 4 bases separated the two germline ends. Germline CDR1 reads MDHEN; CDR2 reads SYDVKM. This CDR3 is 14 amino acids long.

The chain uses TRBV30 and TRBJ1-2; no definite D call. Trimming took 3 bases from V and 0 from J, leaving 17 bases between them. The V gene's germline CDR1 is GTSNPN and CDR2 SVGIG (reference sequence). This CDR3 has 16 residues. The DNA for the CDR3 is TGTGCCTGGAGCCCCCCGGGGATTTTAGCTAACTATGGCTACACCTTC. This sequence encodes CAWSPPGILANYGYTF.

This clone was recorded once. The chain couples TRBV5-4 to TRBJ2-7, with 7 nucleotides matching TRBD2. CDR3 size: 15 residues. The germline V gene has CDR1 SGHNT and CDR2 YYREEE (reference sequence). The V gene end was trimmed by 0 bases and the J gene end by 3 bases; junction bases not matched to a gene: 6. The CDR3 is CASSLGTSQVYEQYF. Here the CDR3 DNA reads TGTGCCAGCAGCTTGGGGACTAGTCAAGTCTACGAGCAGTACTTC. Full variable domain (remainder filled in from reference TRBV5-4 and TRBJ2-7): ETGVTQSPTHLIKTRGQQVTLRCSSQSGHNTVSWYQQALGQGPQFIFQYYREEENGRGNFPPRFSGLQFPNYSSELNVNALELDDSALYLCASSLGTSQVYEQYFGPGTRLTVT.

This chain joins TRBV6-6 and TRBJ1-1, with D uncertain. Germline loops: CDR1 MNHNY, CDR2 SVGAGI (reference sequence). With 7 bases removed from V and 0 bases from J, the gap between germline ends came to 3 bases. The CDR3 contains 11 residues. The CDR3 DNA reads TGTGCCAGCATCATGAACACTGAAGCTTTCTTT. Residues: CASIMNTEAFF.

The CDR3 is CASSTLGQPYGYTF. As DNA, the CDR3 is TGTGCCAGCAGTACTTTGGGACAGCCCTATGGCTACACCTTC. The chain is built from TRBV6-1 and TRBJ1-2; 7 bases align to TRBD1. The CDR3 covers 14 residues. Trimming removed 5 bases from V and 4 bases from J; junction bases left unmatched: 7. From germline, CDR1 is MNHNS and CDR2 SASEGT.

This chain links TRBV4-1 with TRBJ2-3; TRBD2 might be the D (5 bases). The CDR3 sequence is 15 residues long. Per germline, CDR1 MGHRA and CDR2 YSYEKL. V shed 2 bases and J shed 1 base, with 10 bases lying between them. The CDR3 nucleotides are TGCGCCAGCAGCCAAAGAGAGGGCGGCACAGATACGCAGTATTTT. Translation gives CASSQREGGTDTQYF.

This rearrangement joins TRBV5-1 to TRBJ2-1; D remains ambiguous. This CDR3 comprises 16 residues. Deletions cut 3 bases from V and 9 bases from J, with 22 bases between. Germline CDR1 SGHRS, CDR2 YFSETQ. This CDR3 reads CASSSTLGAAVLEQFF. CDR3 in DNA: TGCGCCAGCAGCTCCACGTTGGGTGCGGCAGTACTTGAGCAGTTCTTC.

For the CDR3, the DNA is TGTGCCAGCAGTGAATCGGGACCATTGCCCGGGGAGCTGTTTTTT. Translating gives CASSESGPLPGELFF. J is TRBJ2-2 and V is TRBV25-1; D may be TRBD1 or TRBD2 (5 bases each). Germline CDR1 MGHDK, CDR2 SYGVNS. The CDR3 extends over 15 amino acids. V was shortened by 1 base and J by 6 bases, with 12 bases between the two germline ends. The whole variable domain, remainder taken from reference TRBV25-1 and TRBJ2-2, is EADIYQTPRYLVIGTGKKITLECSQTMGHDKMYWYQQDPGMELHLIHYSYGVNSTEKGDLSSESTVSRIRTEHFPLTLESARPSHTSQYLCASSESGPLPGELFFGEGSRLTVL.